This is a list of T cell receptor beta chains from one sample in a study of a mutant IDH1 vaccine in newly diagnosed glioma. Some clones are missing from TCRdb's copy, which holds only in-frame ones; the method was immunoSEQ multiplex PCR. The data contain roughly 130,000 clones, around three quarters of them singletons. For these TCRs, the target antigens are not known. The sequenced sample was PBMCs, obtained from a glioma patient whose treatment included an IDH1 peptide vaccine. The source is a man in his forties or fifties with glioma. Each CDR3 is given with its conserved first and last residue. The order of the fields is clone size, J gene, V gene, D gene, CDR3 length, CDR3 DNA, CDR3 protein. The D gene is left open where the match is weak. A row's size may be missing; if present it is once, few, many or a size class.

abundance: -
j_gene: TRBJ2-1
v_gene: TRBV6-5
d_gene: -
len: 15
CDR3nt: TGTGCCAGCAGTTACCACAGGACGGGGCCCAATGAGCAGTTCTTC
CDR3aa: CASSYHRTGPNEQFF

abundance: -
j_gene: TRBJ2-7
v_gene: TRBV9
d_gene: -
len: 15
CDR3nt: TGTGCCAGCAGCGTAGGAGTAGGGGCTGTCTACGAGCAGTACTTC
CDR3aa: CASSVGVGAVYEQYF

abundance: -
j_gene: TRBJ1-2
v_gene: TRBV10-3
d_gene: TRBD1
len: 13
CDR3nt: TGTGCCATCAGTGAAGGGACAGGGGTTGGCTACACCTTC
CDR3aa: CAISEGTGVGYTF

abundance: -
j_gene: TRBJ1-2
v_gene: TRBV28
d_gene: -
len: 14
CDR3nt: TGTGCCAGCAGTTTAGTTTCCAGGAGCTATGGCTACACCTTC
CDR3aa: CASSLVSRSYGYTF

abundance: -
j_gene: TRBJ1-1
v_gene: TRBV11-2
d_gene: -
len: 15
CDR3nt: TGTGCCAGCAGCCCGGCGGGGGGGCAGGACACTGAAGCTTTCTTT
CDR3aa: CASSPAGGQDTEAFF

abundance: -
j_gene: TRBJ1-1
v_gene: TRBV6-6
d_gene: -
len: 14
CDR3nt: TGTGCCAGCAGTTACGAAGGCTTGAACACTGAAGCTTTCTTT
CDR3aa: CASSYEGLNTEAFF

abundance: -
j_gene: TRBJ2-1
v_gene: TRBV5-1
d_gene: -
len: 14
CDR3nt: TGCGCCAGCAGCCTCGGGGCTAGGATTACTGAGCAGTTCTTC
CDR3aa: CASSLGARITEQFF

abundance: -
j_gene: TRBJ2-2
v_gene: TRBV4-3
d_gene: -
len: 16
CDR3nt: TGCGCCAGCAGCCAAGGTCTAGCGAGGAACACCGGGGAGCTGTTTTTT
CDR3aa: CASSQGLARNTGELFF

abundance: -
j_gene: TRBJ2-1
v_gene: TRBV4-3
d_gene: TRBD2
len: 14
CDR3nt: TGCGCCAGACCTGGGGCTAGCGGAAGGGATGAGCAGTTCTTC
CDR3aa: CARPGASGRDEQFF

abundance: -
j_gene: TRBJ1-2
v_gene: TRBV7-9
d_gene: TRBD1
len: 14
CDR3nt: TGTGCCAGCAGCTCGGACAGGGATGGCTATGGCTACACCTTC
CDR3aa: CASSSDRDGYGYTF

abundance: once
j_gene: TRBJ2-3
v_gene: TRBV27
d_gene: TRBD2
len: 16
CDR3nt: TGTGCCAGCAGTTTAATTCGCGCGGGAGGTACAGATACGCAGTATTTT
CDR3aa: CASSLIRAGGTDTQYF

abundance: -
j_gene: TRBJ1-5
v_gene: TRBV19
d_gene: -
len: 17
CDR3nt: TGTGCCAGTAGTATATCTGGGGGGGGGCGCGTCAATCAGCCCCAGCATTTT
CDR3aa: CASSISGGGRVNQPQHF

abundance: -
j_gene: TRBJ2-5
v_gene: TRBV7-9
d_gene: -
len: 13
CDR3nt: TGTGCCAGCAGCGTGGGACTGGAAGAGACCCAGTACTTC
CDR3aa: CASSVGLEETQYF

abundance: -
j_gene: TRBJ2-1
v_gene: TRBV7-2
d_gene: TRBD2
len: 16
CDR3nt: TGTGCCAGCAGCTTGGTCAGCGGGGGATCCTACAATGAGCAGTTCTTC
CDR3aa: CASSLVSGGSYNEQFF

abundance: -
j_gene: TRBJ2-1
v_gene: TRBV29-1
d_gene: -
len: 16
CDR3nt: TGCAGCGTTGAAGGGAGGGGGGTCGGCTCCTACAATGAGCAGTTCTTC
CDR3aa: CSVEGRGVGSYNEQFF

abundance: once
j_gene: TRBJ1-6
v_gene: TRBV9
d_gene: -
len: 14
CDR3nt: TGTGCCAGCAGCGTTATGACAGGCGGGTCACCCCTCCACTTT
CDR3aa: CASSVMTGGSPLHF

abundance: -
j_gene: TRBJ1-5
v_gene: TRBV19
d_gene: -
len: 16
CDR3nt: TGTGCCAGTAGCCGGTTCGGGGAAGTGAGCAATCAGCCCCAGCATTTT
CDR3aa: CASSRFGEVSNQPQHF